The 30 T cell receptor beta chains listed next were all sequenced from one sample in a study of T cells in Graves' hyperthyroidism and ophthalmopathy. TCR beta CDR3 sequences were amplified from RNA transcripts. Using the HTBI primer set, a first-round RT-PCR was run on the TCR CDR3. TCRdb recomputed calls from the multiplex PCR reads with MiXCR, one row per CDR3 protein. The sample has 300,000 to 400,000 distinct CDR3 sequences, 15% to 20% seen once. Sequences were obtained from blood. Receptors were obtained from a woman in her 50s with Graves' hyperthyroidism.

There are many counts of this clonotype. This chain joins TRBV2 and TRBJ2-1; D gene ambiguous. The V end was cut by 2 bases, the J end by 5 bases, with 7 bases between. Germline lookup yields CDR1 SNHLY and CDR2 FYNNEI. The CDR3 has 13 amino acids. The CDR3 bases are TGTGCCAGCAGTGAAACTTTCCACAATGAGCAGTTCTTC. Translating it yields CASSETFHNEQFF.

The CDR3 spells CASSLGPADTEAFF. The CDR3 coding sequence is TGTGCCAGCAGCTTAGGCCCGGCGGACACTGAAGCTTTCTTT. The V gene is TRBV7-2, the J gene TRBJ1-1; D call uncertain. The V end lost 1 base, the J end lost 3 bases, and 9 bases lay between the germline ends. The germline CDR1 and CDR2 sequences are SGHTA and FQGNSA. The CDR3 loop spans 14 amino acids. Together with reference TRBV7-2 and TRBJ1-1, the CDR3 gives the full variable domain: GAGVSQSPSNKVTEKGKDVELRCDPISGHTALYWYRQSLGQGLEFLIYFQGNSAPDKSGLPSDRFSAERTGGSVSTLTIQRTQQEDSAVYLCASSLGPADTEAFFGQGTRLTVV.

The V call is TRBV7-3, the J call TRBJ1-2, with a tentative D call TRBD1 (5 bases). In germline, CDR1 is SGHTA, CDR2 FQGTGA. This CDR3 has 14 amino acids. Trimming pared 2 bases from V and 6 bases from J, leaving 13 bases between. The CDR3 loop reads CASSLYPRGHGYTF. The CDR3 DNA reads TGTGCCAGCAGCTTATATCCCCGGGGCCATGGCTACACCTTC.

Note on this clonotype: Possible read error: a much larger clone is one base away. The chain links TRBV27 to TRBJ1-1, with D hard to call. Trimming stripped 5 bases from V and 2 bases from J, with 9 bases between. CDR3 size: 13 residues. The germline CDR1 and CDR2 sequences are MNHEY and SMNVEV (reference sequence). In DNA form, the CDR3 reads TGTGCCAGCAGTGTCAGGCATAACACTGAAGCTTTCTTT. Translation gives CASSVRHNTEAFF.

The rearrangement uses TRBV5-1 and TRBJ2-1, with TRBD2 matching over 16 bases. This CDR3 is built from 19 residues. After removal of 0 bases from V and 3 bases from J, the junction contained 6 bases not matched to a gene. CDR1 is SGHRS, CDR2 YFSETQ, per germline. CDR3 loop: CASSLVGLAGGTRYNEQFF. In DNA form, the CDR3 reads TGCGCCAGCAGCTTGGTGGGACTAGCGGGAGGGACTCGCTACAATGAGCAGTTCTTC.

This clonotype was counted at least ten times. The genes are TRBV6-1 and TRBJ2-7; 7 positions agree with TRBD2. The V and J ends lost 7 bases and 4 bases, in that order; junction bases with no gene match: 10. The CDR3 totals 14 residues. Germline assignment: CDR1 MNHNS and CDR2 SASEGT. CDR3 residues: CASNLKGEGYEQYF. The CDR3 DNA is TGTGCCAGCAATTTAAAAGGGGAGGGTTACGAGCAGTACTTC.

This clonotype was seen repeatedly, ten times or more. The genes are TRBV6-1 and TRBJ1-1; D possibly corresponds to TRBD1 (5 bases). Deletions cut 6 bases from V and 0 bases from J, with 23 bases between. CDR1 and CDR2 (germline): MNHNS, SASEGT. CDR3 length equals 18 residues. The chain's CDR3 is CASRPGMGYRSMNTEAFF. CDR3 nucleotide sequence: TGTGCCAGCAGGCCCGGTATGGGGTACAGGTCCATGAACACTGAAGCTTTCTTT.

A remark on this clonotype: A much larger clone sits a single nucleotide away, making a read error possible. The chain combines TRBV27 with TRBJ2-1; D not resolved. CDR3 length: 14 amino acids. In germline, CDR1 is MNHEY, CDR2 SMNVEV (reference sequence). V lost 3 bases to trimming and J lost 5 bases, with 11 bases between them. The CDR3 spells CASSLRWNHNEQFF. Here the CDR3 DNA reads TGTGCCAGCAGTTTGCGCTGGAACCACAATGAGCAGTTCTTC.

This clonotype showed up many times. The V gene is TRBV28, the J gene TRBJ2-5; no definite D call. Germline loops: CDR1 MDHEN, CDR2 SYDVKM. The ends were cut back, 4 bases at V and 7 bases at J, with 10 bases in the middle. This CDR3 has 12 amino acids. The CDR3 region is CASSSPPGTQYF. CDR3 coding DNA: TGTGCCAGCAGTTCACCACCAGGGACCCAGTACTTC.

This clonotype was counted between two and nine times. The DNA for the CDR3 is TGTGCCAGCAGTGAAGCAGGGGGAACTGGAAACACCATATATTTT. Amino acids: CASSEAGGTGNTIYF. This chain joins TRBV6-1 and TRBJ1-3; a weak D match, TRBD1 (6 bases). Germline CDR1 and CDR2: MNHNS and SASEGT. This CDR3 spans 15 amino acids. V shed 0 bases and J shed 2 bases, with 8 bases lying between them.

The chain combines TRBV10-2 with TRBJ2-2; TRBD2 matches 8 bases. V lost 6 bases to trimming and J lost 3 bases; unmatched junction nucleotides: 3. Germline-derived CDR1 and CDR2 are WSHSY and SAAADI. The CDR3 is 14 residues long. This CDR3 is CASRGLGDTGELFF. CDR3 nucleotide sequence: TGCGCCAGCAGGGGACTAGGGGACACCGGGGAGCTGTTTTTT.

This clonotype appeared once. The V and J genes are TRBV5-6 and TRBJ2-7, with a possible D match to TRBD1 (6 bases). The CDR3 extends over 15 amino acids. The germline gives CDR1 SGHDT, CDR2 YYEEEE. Trimming left V 6 bases short and J 3 bases short, with 19 bases between. The CDR3 sequence is CASTSRQDGLYEQYV. The DNA of the CDR3 is TGTGCCAGCACCTCCCGACAGGACGGTCTCTACGAGCAGTACGTC.

V usage is TRBV7-9 and J usage is TRBJ1-1, with D uncertain. CDR3 size: 13 residues. Germline CDR1 is SEHNR and CDR2 is FQNEAQ (reference sequence). Trimming stripped 1 base from V and 9 bases from J, with 12 bases between. This CDR3 is CASSLGGGGKAFF. For the CDR3, the DNA is TGTGCCAGCAGCTTAGGGGGAGGAGGGAAAGCTTTCTTT.

This clonotype was seen only a few times. The V call is TRBV19, the J call TRBJ1-1; D is perhaps TRBD1 (5 bases). Per germline, CDR1 LNHDA and CDR2 SQIVND (reference sequence). V lost 10 bases to trimming and J lost 8 bases, with 14 bases between them. The CDR3 length is 11 residues. The CDR3 loop reads CATRRGVEAFF. CDR3 coding DNA: TGTGCCACCCGACGGGGGGTCGAAGCTTTCTTT. Full variable domain (remainder filled in from reference TRBV19 and TRBJ1-1): DGGITQSPKYLFRKEGQNVTLSCEQNLNHDAMYWYRQDPGQGLRLIYYSQIVNDFQKGDIAEGYSVSREKKESFPLTVTSAQKNPTAFYLCATRRGVEAFFGQGTRLTVV.

The V gene is TRBV29-1, the J gene TRBJ2-1, with a tentative D call TRBD2 (5 bases). The germline V gene encodes CDR1 SQVTM and CDR2 ANQGSEA. This CDR3 region has 11 residues. V lost 7 bases, J lost 9 bases, and 13 bases lay in between. The CDR3 loop reads CSGLRGPEQFF. DNA of the CDR3: TGCAGCGGACTAAGAGGCCCTGAGCAGTTCTTC.

In this sample, this clonotype turned up many times. The rearrangement links TRBV11-2 to TRBJ2-1; 8 bases align to TRBD2. The CDR3 covers 12 residues. The V gene end was trimmed by 2 bases and the J gene end by 15 bases; junction bases not matched to a gene: 6. Germline CDR1 SGHAT, CDR2 FQNNGV. The CDR3 DNA reads as TGTGCCAGCAGCTTACTCGGACTAGCTCCGTTCTTC. Its protein is CASSLLGLAPFF. Looking up the rest from reference TRBV11-2 and TRBJ2-1 gives the full variable domain: EAGVAQSPRYKIIEKRQSVAFWCNPISGHATLYWYQQILGQGPKLLIQFQNNGVVDDSQLPKDRFSAERLKGVDSTLKIQPAKLEDSAVYLCASSLLGLAPFFGPGTRLTVL.

The CDR3 loop is CASSPTSGAETQYF. CDR3 nucleotides: TGTGCCAGCAGCCCAACTAGCGGGGCGGAGACCCAGTACTTC. The chain employs TRBV7-3 and TRBJ2-5, with 10 bases aligning to TRBD2. The junction had 5 bases not matched to a gene; V was cut back by 5 bases and J by 5 bases. The CDR3 has 14 residues. The germline V gene encodes CDR1 SGHTA and CDR2 FQGTGA. Complete variable domain (other parts from reference TRBV7-3 and TRBJ2-5): GAGVSQTPSNKVTEKGKYVELRCDPISGHTALYWYRQSLGQGPEFLIYFQGTGAADDSGLPNDRFFAVRPEGSVSTLKIQRTERGDSAVYLCASSPTSGAETQYFGPGTRLLVL.

This clonotype has ten or more counts. The gene calls are TRBV20-1 and TRBJ1-1, with unresolved D. CDR3 length: 11 residues. The V end lost 3 bases, the J end lost 1 base, and 3 bases lay between the germline ends. Germline-derived CDR1 and CDR2 are DFQATT and SNEGSKA (reference sequence). For the CDR3, the DNA is TGCAGTGCTAGTGCGAACACTGAAGCTTTCTTT. It yields the protein CSASANTEAFF.

The DNA of the CDR3 is TGTGCCAGCAGTTACTCAAGGACAGGGAGCTATGGCTACACCTTC. Its translation: CASSYSRTGSYGYTF. The chain uses TRBV6-5 and TRBJ1-2, with TRBD1 matching over 8 bases. The V segment lost 0 bases and the J segment 4 bases; nucleotides outside the gene matches: 4. This CDR3 has 15 amino acids. Germline V CDR1 and CDR2: MNHEY, SVGAGI.

This clonotype was counted many times. The gene calls are TRBV28 and TRBJ2-1, with 9 bases lining up with TRBD1. This CDR3 comprises 16 residues. The V gene end was trimmed by 6 bases and the J gene end by 2 bases; junction bases not matched to a gene: 8. Looked up from germline, CDR1 is MDHEN and CDR2 is SYDVKM. In DNA, the CDR3 is TGTGCCAGCAGCACCCCGGGACAGGGAACCTACAATGAGCAGTTCTTC. This gives the protein CASSTPGQGTYNEQFF.

This clonotype was observed at least ten times. The chain carries TRBV30 and TRBJ1-1, with 7 positions matching TRBD1. The junction had 6 bases not matched to a gene; V was cut back by 4 bases and J by 4 bases. Germline lookup yields CDR1 GTSNPN and CDR2 SVGIG (reference sequence). This CDR3 has 13 residues. CDR3: CAWNGQAGTEAFF. CDR3 DNA sequence: TGTGCCTGGAACGGACAGGCGGGCACTGAAGCTTTCTTT.

This clonotype has a count of ten or more. V and J are TRBV6-1 and TRBJ1-1; D ambiguous. Trimming left V 2 bases short and J 0 bases short, with 13 bases between. Per the germline V gene, CDR1 is MNHNS and CDR2 is SASEGT. The CDR3 totals 16 residues. The CDR3 sequence is CASSELSRTVNTEAFF. Written as DNA, the CDR3 is TGTGCCAGCAGTGAACTCTCTCGGACGGTGAACACTGAAGCTTTCTTT.

The gene calls are TRBV2 and TRBJ2-1; no firm D call. From germline, CDR1 is SNHLY and CDR2 FYNNEI. Trimming shortened V by 3 bases and J by 11 bases, and 8 bases separated the two germline ends. The CDR3 extends over 11 amino acids. CDR3 sequence reads: CASSEGSQQFF. CDR3 DNA sequence: TGTGCCAGCAGTGAGGGGTCCCAGCAGTTCTTC.

The chain is built from TRBV5-4 and TRBJ2-1, with 9 bases identical to TRBD2. Losses at the gene ends were 5 bases for V and 6 bases for J; bases not matched to a gene: 9. Germline V gene data show CDR1 as SGHNT and CDR2 as YYREEE (reference sequence). The CDR3 spans 15 residues. The CDR3 protein is CASSWAGTSSNEQFF. CDR3 nucleotides: TGTGCCAGCAGTTGGGCCGGGACTAGCAGCAATGAGCAGTTCTTC.

This chain connects TRBV4-1 to TRBJ1-1, with D perhaps TRBD1 (5 bases). The length of the CDR3 is 13 residues. Germline CDR1 is MGHRA and CDR2 is YSYEKL. V was cut by 1 base and J by 11 bases, with 14 bases left in between. As DNA, the CDR3 is TGCGCCAGCAGCCAAGCGTCAGGGTGGAGTGCTTTCTTT. This translates into CASSQASGWSAFF.

Only a few counts were recorded for this clonotype. The chain is built from TRBV7-9 and TRBJ2-3, with D possibly matching TRBD2 (6 bases). V was pared by 3 bases and J by 7 bases, with 8 bases between. The length of the CDR3 is 12 residues. The germline V gene has CDR1 SEHNR and CDR2 FQNEAQ (reference sequence). CDR3 residues: CASSLGGNTQYF. The CDR3 DNA is TGTGCCAGCAGCTTGGGGGGTAATACGCAGTATTTT.

This clonotype was recorded a few times. The chain combines TRBV7-9 with TRBJ2-1, with 14 bases that match TRBD2. CDR3 size: 17 residues. V shed 2 bases, J shed 6 bases, and the junction held 6 bases outside the gene matches. Per germline, CDR1 SEHNR and CDR2 FQNEAQ (reference sequence). CDR3: CASSLHGTSGGGNEQFF. CDR3 DNA: TGTGCCAGCAGCTTACACGGGACTAGCGGGGGAGGCAATGAGCAGTTCTTC.

This clonotype appeared a few times. The rearrangement uses TRBV9 and TRBJ2-7; 9 nucleotides agree with TRBD1. CDR3 length equals 14 residues. Trimming removed 0 bases from V and 6 bases from J; junction bases left unmatched: 4. Germline values: CDR1 SGDLS, CDR2 YYNGEE. CDR3 sequence: CASSVGGQGTEQYF. CDR3 DNA sequence: TGTGCCAGCAGCGTAGGGGGACAGGGAACCGAGCAGTACTTC.

This clonotype was seen ten or more times. The chain employs TRBV11-2 and TRBJ2-7; D gene unclear. V lost 0 bases to trimming and J lost 4 bases, with 13 bases between them. The CDR3 is 15 residues long. Looked up from germline, CDR1 is SGHAT and CDR2 is FQNNGV. The CDR3 DNA follows: TGTGCCAGCAGCTTAGATCTTGGGTTAGGATACGAGCAGTACGTC. Translated: CASSLDLGLGYEQYV.

This clonotype has ten or more counts. The rearrangement uses TRBV7-2 and TRBJ2-1; maybe TRBD2 (5 bases). From germline, CDR1 is SGHTA and CDR2 FQGNSA. This CDR3 comprises 11 residues. Trimming took 11 bases from V and 9 from J, leaving 14 bases between them. The CDR3: CAEGSVTEQFF. In DNA form, the CDR3 reads TGTGCCGAGGGTAGCGTGACTGAGCAGTTCTTC.